The TCR beta chain described here comes from a study of T cell responses to AZD1222 COVID-19 vaccine. Study results and caveats: The donor cohort was predominantly white British with a female majority, and clonal diversity may have been underestimated.

Using immunoSEQ multiplex PCR, the repertoire was profiled, and TCRdb retains in-frame clones only, with some absent. The table shows about 160,000 clones, with roughly 94% occurring only once. This clone appeared a single time. Antigen specificity is unknown. The V end was cut by 2 bases, the J end by 0 bases, with 7 bases between. This CDR3 is 14 amino acids long. The germline V gene encodes CDR1 MNHEY and CDR2 SMNVEV (reference sequence). The TCR sequence derives from an adult in good health. The chain joins TRBV27 to TRBJ1-2; D unresolved. The sample was peripheral blood, taken on day 0 of MenACWY control vaccination. CDR3 coding DNA: TGTGCCAGCAGTTTAAACAGAGCTAACTATGGCTACACCTTC. Translation: CASSLNRANYGYTF.